This section outlines one T cell receptor (beta chain) sequence together with its context. The antigen remains undetermined. Deletions cut 0 bases from V and 7 bases from J, with 9 bases between. There are 12 residues in the CDR3. Germline assignment: CDR1 DFQATT and CDR2 SNEGSKA (reference sequence). This specimen belongs to a study of post-analysis software for immune sequencing data. Study-level findings and limits: Five or six TRBV segments were significantly more frequent in patients than in controls. TRBV5-6, TRBV5-1 and TRBV20-1 were among these segments.

Unique molecular identifiers featured in each of the TCR beta cDNA libraries. TCRdb reprocessed the PCR reads with MiXCR, giving one entry per CDR3 protein. The sample lists roughly 870,000 distinct CDR3 sequences, approximately 50% occurring once. The clonotype was recovered from a girl between 5 and 17 years old with multiple sclerosis. The rearrangement links TRBV20-1 to TRBJ1-2; D is unclear. Sequenced: blood. The CDR3 sequence: CSAREGYLGYTF. The CDR3 nucleotides are TGCAGTGCTAGAGAGGGGTATCTTGGCTACACCTTC.